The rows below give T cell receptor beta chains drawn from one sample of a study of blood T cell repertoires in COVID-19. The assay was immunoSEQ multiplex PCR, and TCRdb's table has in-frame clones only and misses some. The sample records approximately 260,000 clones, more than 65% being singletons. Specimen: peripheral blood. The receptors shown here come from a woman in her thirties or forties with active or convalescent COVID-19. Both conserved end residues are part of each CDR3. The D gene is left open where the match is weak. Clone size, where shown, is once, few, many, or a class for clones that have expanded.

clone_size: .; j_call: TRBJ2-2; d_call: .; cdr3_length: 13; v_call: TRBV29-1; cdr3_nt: TGCAGCGTTGAGGGCAGTGTCACCGGGGAGCTGTTTTTT; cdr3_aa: CSVEGSVTGELFF
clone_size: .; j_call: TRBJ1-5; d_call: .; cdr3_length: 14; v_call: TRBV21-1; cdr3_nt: TGTGCCATCGAACGTCGCCGGGGATGTCAGCCCCAGCATTTT; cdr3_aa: CAIERRRGCQPQHF
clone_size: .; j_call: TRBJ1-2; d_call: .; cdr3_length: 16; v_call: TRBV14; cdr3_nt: TGTGCCAGCAGCCCGCAAGGGGCCCCCAGGGGATATGGCTACACCTTC; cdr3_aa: CASSPQGAPRGYGYTF
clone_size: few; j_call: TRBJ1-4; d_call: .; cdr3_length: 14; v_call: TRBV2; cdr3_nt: TGTGCCAGCAGTCTACAGGGTTTCGTAGAAAAACTGTTTTTT; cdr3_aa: CASSLQGFVEKLFF
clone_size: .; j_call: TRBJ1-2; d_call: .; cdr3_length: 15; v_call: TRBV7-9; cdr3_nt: TGTGCCAGCACCCTCGGCAGGGCTCCTAACTATGGCTACACCTTC; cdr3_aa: CASTLGRAPNYGYTF
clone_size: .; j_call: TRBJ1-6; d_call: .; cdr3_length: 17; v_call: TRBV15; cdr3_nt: TGTGCCACCAGCAGAAAGGACAGCTTCTCCTATAATTCACCCCTCCACTTT; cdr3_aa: CATSRKDSFSYNSPLHF
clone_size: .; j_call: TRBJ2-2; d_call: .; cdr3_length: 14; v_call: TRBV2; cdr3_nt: TGTGCCAGCAGGGGGAACAGGGTACACGGGGAGCTGTTTTTT; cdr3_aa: CASRGNRVHGELFF
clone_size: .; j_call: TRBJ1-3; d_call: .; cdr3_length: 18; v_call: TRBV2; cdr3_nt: TGTGCCAGCAGTCCTAGTTGGGGCAACGCTTTCTCTGGAAACACCATATATTTT; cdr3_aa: CASSPSWGNAFSGNTIYF
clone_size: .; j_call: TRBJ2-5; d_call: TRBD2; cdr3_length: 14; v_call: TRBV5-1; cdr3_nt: TGCGCCAGCAGCTCTCTAGCGGGGGAAGAGACCCAGTACTTC; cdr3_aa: CASSSLAGEETQYF
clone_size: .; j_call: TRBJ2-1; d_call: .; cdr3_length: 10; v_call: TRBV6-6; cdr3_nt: TGTGCCATCGGGCGGGATGAGCAGTTCTTC; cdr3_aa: CAIGRDEQFF